This TCR beta chain emerged from a study of T cell responses to AZD1222 COVID-19 vaccine. This CDR3 has 16 amino acids. Germline CDR1 reads SGHRS; CDR2 reads YFSETQ. V lost 0 bases and J 2 bases, leaving 15 bases between the germline ends. The method was immunoSEQ multiplex PCR; TCRdb's version includes in-frame clones alone and lacks a portion of them. The sample contains about 120,000 clones, roughly 91% of which appear only once. Specimen: peripheral blood, collected 28 days after the second AZD1222 dose. This chain uses TRBV5-1 with TRBJ2-7; TRBD2 is a possible D gene (6 bases). The TCR sequence derives from an adult who received the AZD1222 COVID-19 vaccine. Written as DNA, the CDR3 is TGCGCCAGCAGCTTGGCCGGAGGGGCCGTAGCCTACGAGCAGTACTTC. Amino acids: CASSLAGGAVAYEQYF.